The clone carrying this T cell receptor (beta chain) was found many times. Its antigen remains unidentified. This sample stems from a study of CD8 T cells in ankylosing spondylitis. Study-wide results and limits: A subset of motif variants has previously been described in the synovial fluid and blood of reactive arthritis. Apparently characteristic of ankylosing spondylitis blood was a TCR beta motif (fewer than 10 highly homologous variants).

This CDR3 is built from 14 residues. The V end was cut by 6 bases, the J end by 5 bases, with 19 bases between. Germline CDR1 DFQATT, CDR2 SNEGSKA (reference sequence). Generation of TCR beta libraries employed quantitative 5'-RACE incorporating molecular barcodes. TCRdb called the 5' RACE reads again in MiXCR, with one record for every CDR3 protein. The sample carries more than 200,000 distinct CDR3 sequences, 20% to 30% recorded once. This receptor was taken from a male donor with ankylosing spondylitis or in good health (not recorded which). This rearrangement joins TRBV20-1 to TRBJ2-5; possibly TRBD1 or TRBD2 for D (5 bases each). Sequenced input: blood, either unsorted or a sorted T cell fraction (not recorded which). CDR3 DNA sequence: TGCAGTGCCACCGCTCCGGGACGCGGGGAGACCCAGTACTTC. Translating gives CSATAPGRGETQYF.